Presented here are 29 T cell receptor beta chains from one specimen sequenced in a study of T cells in localized non-small cell lung cancer. TCRdb's table, derived via immunoSEQ multiplex PCR, lists solely in-frame clones and lacks some. Found here are 64,000 or so clones, 90% of them singletons; the top ten hold roughly 1.9%. Sequenced material: peripheral blood, taken before any cancer treatment. The receptors originated from a woman aged 35-75 years with stage I lung adenocarcinoma.

V gene TRBV4-1 combines with J gene TRBJ1-2; 9 nucleotides agree with TRBD1. The CDR3 is made up of 14 amino acids. CDR1 MGHRA and CDR2 YSYEKL come from the germline V gene. V trimming: 0 bases; J trimming: 7 bases; junction bases outside the gene matches: 3. The DNA for the CDR3 is TGCGCCAGCAGCCAAGAGGACAGGGGTGGTGGCTACACCTTC. Translating gives CASSQEDRGGGYTF.

This chain uses TRBV19 with TRBJ2-7, with 8 bases aligning to TRBD1. The J segment lost 2 bases and the V segment lost 3 bases, leaving 0 bases of the junction unmatched. This CDR3 is built from 13 residues. The germline V gene has CDR1 LNHDA and CDR2 SQIVND (reference sequence). CDR3 region: CASSMTGAYEQYF. For the CDR3, the DNA is TGTGCCAGTAGTATGACAGGGGCCTACGAGCAGTACTTC. The whole variable domain, remainder taken from reference TRBV19 and TRBJ2-7, is DGGITQSPKYLFRKEGQNVTLSCEQNLNHDAMYWYRQDPGQGLRLIYYSQIVNDFQKGDIAEGYSVSREKKESFPLTVTSAQKNPTAFYLCASSMTGAYEQYFGPGTRLTVT.

J is TRBJ2-2 and V is TRBV4-3, with TRBD1 matching 9 bases. J gave up 1 base and V 1 base, and 4 bases lay outside the gene matches. This CDR3 is 17 amino acids long. The germline gives CDR1 LGHNA, CDR2 YSLEER. CDR3 loop: CASSQATGGRNTGELFF. The CDR3 coding sequence is TGCGCCAGCAGCCAAGCCACAGGGGGCAGGAACACCGGGGAGCTGTTTTTT.

The V and J genes are TRBV10-1 and TRBJ2-7; no reliable D call. The CDR3 loop spans 15 amino acids. Looked up from germline, CDR1 is WNHNN and CDR2 is SYGVQD (reference sequence). V lost 3 bases to trimming and J lost 1 base, with 13 bases between them. The CDR3 sequence: CASSEPSGPSYEQYF. The CDR3, as DNA: TGCGCCAGCAGTGAACCCTCCGGCCCATCCTACGAGCAGTACTTC.

The chain joins TRBV29-1 to TRBJ1-1; tentatively, D is TRBD1 (6 bases). V was shortened by 7 bases and J by 1 base, with 10 bases between the two germline ends. Germline V lookup: CDR1 SQVTM, CDR2 ANQGSEA. The CDR3 is 12 residues long. This CDR3 is CSASGQNTEAFF. CDR3 bases: TGCAGCGCATCGGGACAGAACACTGAAGCTTTCTTT.

The V gene is TRBV9, the J gene TRBJ2-2, with 8 bases lining up with TRBD1. Per germline, CDR1 SGDLS and CDR2 YYNGEE. Germline trimming cut 0 bases from V and 7 bases from J; bases unmatched to any gene: 14. The CDR3 extends over 18 amino acids. DNA for the CDR3: TGTGCCAGCAGCGTAGACATATATCCCTCAGGGGGCAGCGGGGAGCTGTTTTTT. Its protein is CASSVDIYPSGGSGELFF.

The chain couples TRBV5-1 to TRBJ2-4, with no clear D. CDR3 length: 14 residues. V was trimmed by 4 bases and J by 5 bases, leaving 13 bases between them. Per the germline V gene, CDR1 is SGHRS and CDR2 is YFSETQ. The chain's CDR3 is CASSQQPSQNIQYF. The CDR3 DNA reads as TGCGCCAGCAGCCAGCAGCCTTCCCAAAACATTCAGTACTTC.

This rearrangement joins TRBV6-1 to TRBJ1-1, with D unclear. The germline gives CDR1 MNHNS, CDR2 SASEGT. The CDR3 totals 16 residues. The V end lost 0 bases, the J end lost 4 bases, and 15 bases lay between the germline ends. CDR3 nucleotides: TGTGCCAGCAGTGAAGCGCTCACCGTTAGAGGCACTGAAGCTTTCTTT. Translation: CASSEALTVRGTEAFF.

CDR3 sequence: CSVVRVTNTEAFF. In nucleotides, the CDR3 is TGCAGCGTTGTGAGGGTAACAAACACTGAAGCTTTCTTT. The chain carries TRBV29-1 and TRBJ1-1; unclear D gene. CDR1 is SQVTM, CDR2 ANQGSEA, per germline. The V end lost 4 bases, the J end lost 2 bases, and 11 bases lay between the germline ends. The CDR3 extends over 13 amino acids.

The chain recombines TRBV7-2 with TRBJ1-2; TRBD1 matches at 8 bases. V shed 3 bases, J shed 5 bases, and the junction held 8 bases outside the gene matches. Per the germline V gene, CDR1 is SGHTA and CDR2 is FQGNSA. The CDR3 length is 15 residues. The CDR3 spells CASSFHGQGGYGYTF. CDR3 nucleotides: TGTGCCAGCAGCTTCCACGGACAGGGAGGGTATGGCTACACCTTC.

This sequence joins TRBV5-6 and TRBJ2-3, with TRBD2 matching over 7 bases. The CDR3 contains 14 residues. After removal of 0 bases from V and 7 bases from J, the junction contained 5 bases not matched to a gene. CDR1 and CDR2 (germline): SGHDT, YYEEEE. The DNA of the CDR3 is TGTGCCAGCAGCTTGGCTAGCGGACCTCATACGCAGTATTTT. Its translation: CASSLASGPHTQYF.

The V gene is TRBV4-1, the J gene TRBJ1-1, with 10 nucleotides matching TRBD1. The CDR3 runs 15 residues. J gave up 3 bases and V 1 base, and 2 bases lay outside the gene matches. Germline V lookup: CDR1 MGHRA, CDR2 YSYEKL. CDR3 nucleotides: TGCGCCAGCAGCCAAGGGGACAGGGGTTACACTGAAGCTTTCTTT. Amino acid sequence: CASSQGDRGYTEAFF.

The rearrangement uses TRBV7-9 and TRBJ2-2; D remains ambiguous. The CDR3 contains 12 residues. V dropped 6 bases and J dropped 8 bases, with 10 bases sitting between them. Germline V lookup: CDR1 SEHNR, CDR2 FQNEAQ (reference sequence). CDR3 residues: CASRPESGELFF. CDR3 DNA: TGTGCCAGCAGACCAGAATCGGGGGAGCTGTTTTTT.

J is TRBJ2-1 and V is TRBV5-4; no definite D call. V gave up 0 bases and J gave up 8 bases, with 15 bases separating them. The germline V gene has CDR1 SGHNT and CDR2 YYREEE (reference sequence). The CDR3 spans 15 residues. This CDR3 is CASSLDNALGDEQFF. Written as DNA, the CDR3 is TGTGCCAGCAGCTTGGATAATGCCCTAGGCGATGAGCAGTTCTTC. The complete variable domain, with remaining parts taken from reference TRBV5-4 and TRBJ2-1, reads ETGVTQSPTHLIKTRGQQVTLRCSSQSGHNTVSWYQQALGQGPQFIFQYYREEENGRGNFPPRFSGLQFPNYSSELNVNALELDDSALYLCASSLDNALGDEQFFGPGTRLTVL.

The chain has TRBV6-6 and TRBJ2-3, with 9 bases matching TRBD2. The CDR3 extends over 15 amino acids. Unmatched junction bases numbered 5, after V lost 5 bases and J lost 2 bases. Per germline, CDR1 MNHNY and CDR2 SVGAGI (reference sequence). The CDR3 DNA is TGTGCCAGCAGTCCTAGACTAGCGGCCACAGATACGCAGTATTTT. This codes for CASSPRLAATDTQYF.

This CDR3 is CASSSTGSNQPQHF. CDR3 in DNA: TGTGCCAGCAGCTCGACAGGGAGCAATCAGCCCCAGCATTTT. The gene calls are TRBV7-2 and TRBJ1-5; TRBD1 matches 7 bases. Germline CDR1 and CDR2: SGHTA and FQGNSA. This CDR3 comprises 14 residues. Trimming removed 4 bases from V and 1 base from J; junction bases left unmatched: 1.

The V and J genes are TRBV6-1 and TRBJ2-5; D tentatively reads TRBD1 or TRBD2 (5 bases each). Trimming took off 2 bases at V and 5 bases at J, with 12 bases between the two ends. The CDR3 loop spans 14 amino acids. Germline V CDR1 and CDR2: MNHNS, SASEGT. The DNA for the CDR3 is TGTGCCAGCAGTGAACCGGGGACGGACGAGACCCAGTACTTC. The encoded protein is CASSEPGTDETQYF.

The V call is TRBV5-1, the J call TRBJ2-7; D may be TRBD2 (5 bases). The CDR3 extends over 14 amino acids. V shed 4 bases and J shed 3 bases, with 14 bases lying between them. Germline V CDR1 and CDR2: SGHRS, YFSETQ. CDR3 loop: CASSNRDRDYEQYF. CDR3 coding DNA: TGCGCCAGCAGCAACCGGGATCGAGACTACGAGCAGTACTTC.

This chain joins TRBV5-1 and TRBJ1-2; 7 nucleotides match TRBD1. CDR1 and CDR2 (germline): SGHRS, YFSETQ. J gave up 14 bases and V 0 bases, and 19 bases lay outside the gene matches. This CDR3 is built from 16 residues. The CDR3 nucleotides read TGCGCCAGCAGCTTGGTGACGGGACAGCCAGGCGAAATTGAAACCTTC. It yields the protein CASSLVTGQPGEIETF.

The chain is built from TRBV5-1 and TRBJ2-1; 7 positions agree with TRBD2. CDR1 and CDR2 from the germline V gene are SGHRS and YFSETQ. V lost 2 bases and J lost 3; bases outside the gene matches: 5. The length of the CDR3 is 15 residues. CDR3 sequence reads: CASSFNAGVYNEQFF. CDR3 DNA: TGCGCCAGCAGCTTTAACGCGGGGGTCTACAATGAGCAGTTCTTC. Filled out from reference TRBV5-1 and TRBJ2-1, the complete variable domain reads KAGVTQTPRYLIKTRGQQVTLSCSPISGHRSVSWYQQTPGQGLQFLFEYFSETQRNKGNFPGRFSGRQFSNSRSEMNVSTLELGDSALYLCASSFNAGVYNEQFFGPGTRLTVL.

For the CDR3, the DNA is TGTGCCAGCAGCTTGACAGGGGAAGGCGAGCAGTACTTC. Its translation is CASSLTGEGEQYF. The rearrangement joins TRBV7-3 to TRBJ2-7, with 8 bases aligning to TRBD1. The CDR3 covers 13 residues. After removal of 3 bases from V and 6 bases from J, the junction contained 4 bases not matched to a gene. Germline loops: CDR1 SGHTA, CDR2 FQGTGA.

J is TRBJ2-3 and V is TRBV23-1; D may match TRBD1 or TRBD2 (5 bases each). TRBV23-1 is recorded as an ORF, its role being uncertain. The CDR3 consists of 15 residues. Between the trimmed V and J ends, which lost 1 base and 4 bases, there was a span of 12 bases. DNA of the CDR3: TGCGCCAGCAGTCAATGGGGGTTGGGCCCAGATACGCAGTATTTT. Translation: CASSQWGLGPDTQYF.

The chain recombines TRBV6-5 with TRBJ1-1, with D hard to call. Trimming removed 0 bases from V and 1 base from J, with 12 bases in between. Germline CDR1 and CDR2: MNHEY and SVGAGI. The CDR3 contains 16 residues. The CDR3: CASSYSKADPNTEAFF. The CDR3 DNA reads TGTGCCAGCAGTTACTCGAAAGCAGATCCGAACACTGAAGCTTTCTTT.

The chain uses TRBV6-6 and TRBJ1-2, with D perhaps TRBD1 (6 bases). With 8 bases removed from V and 6 bases from J, the gap between germline ends came to 19 bases. Germline CDR1 reads MNHNY; CDR2 reads SVGAGI (reference sequence). This CDR3 is built from 14 residues. Here the CDR3 reads CASGSNRDVDGYTF. The CDR3 bases are TGTGCCAGCGGGTCGAACAGGGACGTCGATGGCTACACCTTC.

CDR3 sequence reads: CASSEMLGQANTEAFF. The CDR3 DNA is TGTGCCAGCAGTGAAATGTTAGGGCAGGCGAACACTGAAGCTTTCTTT. The chain combines TRBV6-1 with TRBJ1-1; D gene unclear. Germline V gives CDR1 MNHNS, CDR2 SASEGT. The CDR3 loop spans 16 amino acids. The V and J ends lost 2 bases and 1 base respectively, with 14 bases between them.

This clone occurred a few times. The chain combines TRBV18 with TRBJ1-2; TRBD1 matches at 7 bases. This CDR3 spans 15 amino acids. CDR1 and CDR2 from the germline V gene are KGHSH and LQKENI. The ends lost 3 bases at V and 3 bases at J; junction bases unmatched: 7. This CDR3 is CASSPQDRYDYGYTF. The DNA for the CDR3 is TGTGCCAGCTCACCTCAGGACAGGTACGACTATGGCTACACCTTC.

V gene TRBV28 combines with J gene TRBJ1-1, with a possible D match to TRBD1 (5 bases). The CDR3 runs 13 residues. V was shortened by 5 bases and J by 1 base, with 8 bases between the two germline ends. Germline V gives CDR1 MDHEN, CDR2 SYDVKM. The CDR3 spells CASSLTGNTEAFF. CDR3 DNA sequence: TGTGCCAGCAGTCTTACAGGGAACACTGAAGCTTTCTTT.

CDR3 bases: TGTGCCAGCAGTGAATCGTCAGGGGCCAATCAGCCCCAGCATTTT. Translating gives CASSESSGANQPQHF. The chain links TRBV25-1 to TRBJ1-5; tentatively, D is TRBD1 (6 bases). This CDR3 has 15 residues. Trimming left V 1 base short and J 3 bases short, with 10 bases between. CDR1 and CDR2 (germline): MGHDK, SYGVNS.

This chain connects TRBV19 to TRBJ1-5; D unclear. The CDR3 is 15 amino acids. Per the germline V gene, CDR1 is LNHDA and CDR2 is SQIVND (reference sequence). Trimming cost V 3 bases and J 4 bases, with 13 bases left between them. DNA for the CDR3: TGTGCCAGTAGTATGGTTTCCGAGGGAAATCAGCCCCAGCATTTT. Residues: CASSMVSEGNQPQHF.